This is a list of T cell receptor beta chains from one sample in a study of cytomegalovirus exposure and HLA in healthy donors. Assay used: immunoSEQ multiplex PCR; TCRdb lists only in-frame clones, some missing. The sample has under 55,000 clones, 80% seen once; the top ten hold 7% to 10%. The sequenced sample was PBMCs. These receptors all come from a man aged 30 to 39 in good health and CMV-seropositive. Both conserved end residues are part of each CDR3. A D gene is named only where the DNA matches it firmly. Clone size is shown for a subset of rows, as once, few, many or a class of expanded clone.

clone_size: .
d_call: .
j_call: TRBJ1-5
v_call: TRBV5-3
cdr3_aa: CARSLLNRPTAIHQPQHF
cdr3_nt: TGTGCCAGAAGCTTGTTAAACAGGCCTACCGCCATCCATCAGCCCCAGCATTTT

clone_size: few
d_call: TRBD1
j_call: TRBJ1-3
v_call: TRBV13
cdr3_aa: CASSFRTGRNTIYF
cdr3_nt: TGTGCCAGCAGCTTCAGGACAGGGCGGAACACCATATATTTT

clone_size: .
d_call: .
j_call: TRBJ1-2
v_call: TRBV6-5
cdr3_aa: CASSSADLGANYGYTF
cdr3_nt: TGTGCCAGCAGTTCTGCTGATTTGGGAGCTAACTATGGCTACACCTTC

clone_size: .
d_call: .
j_call: TRBJ1-5
v_call: TRBV30
cdr3_aa: CAWSGGVGQPQHF
cdr3_nt: TGTGCCTGGAGCGGGGGGGTAGGGCAGCCCCAGCATTTT

clone_size: few
d_call: TRBD1
j_call: TRBJ1-1
v_call: TRBV19
cdr3_aa: CASRDRGGTEAFF
cdr3_nt: TGTGCCAGTAGGGACAGGGGAGGCACTGAAGCTTTCTTT

clone_size: .
d_call: .
j_call: TRBJ1-1
v_call: TRBV2
cdr3_aa: CASEKTGGSRTEAFF
cdr3_nt: TGTGCCTCCGAGAAGACAGGCGGGTCTCGGACTGAAGCTTTCTTT

clone_size: .
d_call: TRBD1
j_call: TRBJ2-2
v_call: TRBV11-2
cdr3_aa: CASSSLNLRGRGTGELFF
cdr3_nt: TGTGCCAGCAGCTCTCTTAATCTTAGGGGGCGCGGCACCGGGGAGCTGTTTTTT

clone_size: .
d_call: .
j_call: TRBJ1-2
v_call: TRBV11-2
cdr3_aa: CASSLLVEPGYTF
cdr3_nt: TGTGCCAGCAGCTTACTCGTTGAGCCTGGCTACACCTTC

clone_size: .
d_call: .
j_call: TRBJ2-7
v_call: TRBV7-9
cdr3_aa: CSSSLELAYEQYF
cdr3_nt: TGTTCCAGCAGCTTAGAACTAGCTTACGAGCAGTACTTC

clone_size: .
d_call: .
j_call: TRBJ1-1
v_call: TRBV6-5
cdr3_aa: CASSLSGGGNTEAFF
cdr3_nt: TGTGCCAGCAGCCTATCTGGGGGCGGGAACACTGAAGCTTTCTTT

clone_size: few
d_call: TRBD1
j_call: TRBJ2-7
v_call: TRBV5-6
cdr3_aa: CASSRGQMYEQYF
cdr3_nt: TGTGCCAGCAGCCGGGGACAGATGTACGAGCAGTACTTC

clone_size: .
d_call: .
j_call: TRBJ2-7
v_call: TRBV2
cdr3_aa: CASSVEGLTNYEQYF
cdr3_nt: TGTGCCAGCAGTGTGGAGGGACTCACAAACTACGAGCAGTACTTC

clone_size: .
d_call: .
j_call: TRBJ1-2
v_call: TRBV2
cdr3_aa: CASSEGVGETNYGYTF
cdr3_nt: TGTGCCAGCAGTGAAGGGGTAGGGGAAACTAACTATGGCTACACCTTC

clone_size: .
d_call: .
j_call: TRBJ2-5
v_call: TRBV9
cdr3_aa: CASSVWGVGETQYF
cdr3_nt: TGTGCCAGCAGCGTTTGGGGGGTTGGGGAGACCCAGTACTTC